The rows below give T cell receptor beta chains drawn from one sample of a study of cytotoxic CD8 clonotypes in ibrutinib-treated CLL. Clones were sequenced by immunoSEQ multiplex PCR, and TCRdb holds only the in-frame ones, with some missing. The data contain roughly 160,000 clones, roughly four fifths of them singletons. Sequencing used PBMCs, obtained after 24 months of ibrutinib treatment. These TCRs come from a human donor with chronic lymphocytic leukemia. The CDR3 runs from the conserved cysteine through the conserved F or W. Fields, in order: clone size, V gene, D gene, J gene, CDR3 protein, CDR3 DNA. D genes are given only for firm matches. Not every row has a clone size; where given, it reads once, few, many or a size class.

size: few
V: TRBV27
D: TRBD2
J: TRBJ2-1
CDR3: CASSSTSGGWREQFF
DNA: TGTGCCAGCAGTTCAACTAGCGGGGGCTGGCGAGAGCAGTTCTTC

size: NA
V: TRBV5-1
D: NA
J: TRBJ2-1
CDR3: CASSGGLVHEQFF
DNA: TGCGCCAGCAGCGGGGGACTCGTCCATGAGCAGTTCTTC

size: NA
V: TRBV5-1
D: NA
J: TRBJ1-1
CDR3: CASSWRDPIEAFF
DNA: TGCGCCAGCAGCTGGCGGGACCCCATCGAAGCTTTCTTT

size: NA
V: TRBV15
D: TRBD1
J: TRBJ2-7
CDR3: CATSRDRGSYEQYF
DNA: TGTGCCACCAGCAGGGACAGGGGGTCCTACGAGCAGTACTTC

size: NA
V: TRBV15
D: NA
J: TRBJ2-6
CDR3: CATSDGVSGANVLTF
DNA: TGTGCCACCAGCGATGGGGTCTCTGGGGCCAACGTCCTGACTTTC

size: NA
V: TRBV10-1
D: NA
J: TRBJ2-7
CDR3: CASSPATRIERANYEQYF
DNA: TGCGCCAGCAGTCCGGCCACCCGAATTGAGCGGGCGAACTACGAGCAGTACTTC

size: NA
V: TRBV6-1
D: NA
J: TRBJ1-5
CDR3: CASSEEIAGVYSNQPQHF
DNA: TGTGCCAGCAGTGAAGAGATCGCAGGAGTATATAGCAATCAGCCCCAGCATTTT

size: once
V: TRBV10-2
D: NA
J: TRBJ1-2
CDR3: CASSHITGPVNYGYTF
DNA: TGCGCCAGCAGCCATATAACGGGACCCGTAAACTATGGCTACACCTTC

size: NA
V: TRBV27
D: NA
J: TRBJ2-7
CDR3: CASRALPYEQYF
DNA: TGTGCCAGCAGGGCACTACCCTACGAGCAGTACTTC

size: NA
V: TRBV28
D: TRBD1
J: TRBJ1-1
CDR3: CASSYRGHGTEAFF
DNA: TGTGCCAGCAGTTACAGGGGGCATGGCACTGAAGCTTTCTTT

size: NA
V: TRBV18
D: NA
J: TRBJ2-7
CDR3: CASSRGRDYEQYF
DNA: TGTGCCAGCTCACGAGGTAGAGACTACGAGCAGTACTTC

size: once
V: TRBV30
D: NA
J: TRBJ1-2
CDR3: CAWSLGYGYTF
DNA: TGTGCCTGGAGTCTAGGGTATGGCTACACCTTC

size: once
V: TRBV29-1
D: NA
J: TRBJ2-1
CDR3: CSVDWRSPIYNEQFF
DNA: TGCAGCGTTGATTGGAGGAGTCCTATTTACAATGAGCAGTTCTTC

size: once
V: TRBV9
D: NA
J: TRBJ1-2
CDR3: CASSIPGQDPSGYTF
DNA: TGTGCCAGCAGCATCCCGGGGCAGGACCCCTCTGGCTACACCTTC

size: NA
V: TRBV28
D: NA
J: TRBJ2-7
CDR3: CASSQPGPGGEQYF
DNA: TGTGCCAGCAGTCAACCGGGCCCCGGGGGAGAGCAGTACTTC

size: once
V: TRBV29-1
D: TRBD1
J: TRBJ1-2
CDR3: CSPLARDRPNYGYTF
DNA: TGCAGCCCCCTCGCCCGGGACAGACCTAACTATGGCTACACCTTC

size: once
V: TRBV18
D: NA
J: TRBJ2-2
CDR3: CASSPPVGELFF
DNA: TGTGCCAGCTCTCCCCCGGTTGGGGAGCTGTTTTTT

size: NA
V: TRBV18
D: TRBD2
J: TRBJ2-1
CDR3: CASSLVLAGGASSYNEQFF
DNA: TGTGCCAGCTCGCTAGTCTTGGCGGGGGGCGCTAGCTCCTACAATGAGCAGTTCTTC

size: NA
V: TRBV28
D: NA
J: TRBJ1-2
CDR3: CASSLQGPYGYTF
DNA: TGTGCCAGCAGCTTACAGGGCCCCTATGGCTACACCTTC

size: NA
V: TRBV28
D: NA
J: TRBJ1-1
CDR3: CANSGRKTEAFF
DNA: TGTGCCAACTCGGGACGGAAGACTGAAGCTTTCTTT

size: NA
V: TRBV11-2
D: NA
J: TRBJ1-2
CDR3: CASSLLGVDYGYTF
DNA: TGTGCCAGCAGCCTCCTGGGGGTTGACTATGGCTACACCTTC

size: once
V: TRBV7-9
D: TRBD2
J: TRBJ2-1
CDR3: CASSSRRLAGVEQFF
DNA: TGTGCCAGCAGCTCCCGACGACTAGCGGGAGTTGAGCAGTTCTTC